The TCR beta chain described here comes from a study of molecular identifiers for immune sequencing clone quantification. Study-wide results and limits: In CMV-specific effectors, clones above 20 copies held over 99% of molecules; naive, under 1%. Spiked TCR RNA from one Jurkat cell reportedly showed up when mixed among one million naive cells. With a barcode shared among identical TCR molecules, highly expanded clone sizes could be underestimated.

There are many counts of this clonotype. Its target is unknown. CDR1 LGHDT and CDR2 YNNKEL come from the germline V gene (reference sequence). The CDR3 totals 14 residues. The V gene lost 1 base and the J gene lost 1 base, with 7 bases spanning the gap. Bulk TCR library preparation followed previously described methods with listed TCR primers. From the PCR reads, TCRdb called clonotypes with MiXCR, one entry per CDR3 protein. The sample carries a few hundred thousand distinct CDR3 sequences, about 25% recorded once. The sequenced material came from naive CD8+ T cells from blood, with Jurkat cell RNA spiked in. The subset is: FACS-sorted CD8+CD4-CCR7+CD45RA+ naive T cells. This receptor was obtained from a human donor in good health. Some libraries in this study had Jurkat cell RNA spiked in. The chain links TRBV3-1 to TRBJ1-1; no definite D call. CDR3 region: CASSQGPGNTEAFF. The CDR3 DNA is TGTGCCAGCAGCCAAGGTCCGGGGAACACTGAAGCTTTCTTT.